These T cell receptor beta chains were read from a single sample in a study of blood T cell repertoires in COVID-19. Measured with immunoSEQ multiplex PCR; TCRdb has only the in-frame clones, and not every one. The table lists about 210,000 clones, about four fifths of them singletons. The sequenced material came from peripheral blood. The receptors here all came from a middle-aged man with active or convalescent COVID-19. CDR3s include the opening cysteine and the closing phenylalanine or tryptophan. Each record gives: V gene, J gene, clone size, D gene, CDR3 DNA, CDR3 protein. D genes are given only for firm matches. For some rows the clone size is stated as once, few or many, or as a class when expanded; others skip it.

V gene: TRBV24-1; J gene: TRBJ2-5; clone size: .; D gene: TRBD1; CDR3 DNA: TGTGCCACCAGTGCCGGGGACAGGGGTGGTAGAGAGACCCAGTACTTC; CDR3 protein: CATSAGDRGGRETQYF
V gene: TRBV5-6; J gene: TRBJ1-4; clone size: .; D gene: .; CDR3 DNA: TGTGCCAGCAGCTTTGCGTCGACAGGTGTTAATGAAAAACTGTTTTTT; CDR3 protein: CASSFASTGVNEKLFF
V gene: TRBV19; J gene: TRBJ2-1; clone size: .; D gene: TRBD2; CDR3 DNA: TGTGCCAGTAGTATAGATCTGTACCTCGAGCGGGAGAGAGAGGGAGAGCAGTTCTTC; CDR3 protein: CASSIDLYLEREREGEQFF
V gene: TRBV10-3; J gene: TRBJ1-1; clone size: .; D gene: TRBD1; CDR3 DNA: TGTGCCATCAGTGAGTGGACAGGGACTGAAGCTTTCTTT; CDR3 protein: CAISEWTGTEAFF
V gene: TRBV7-2; J gene: TRBJ1-2; clone size: .; D gene: TRBD1; CDR3 DNA: TGTGCCAGCAGCTTAGGCCGGGACAGGGAGAGTGGCTACACCTTC; CDR3 protein: CASSLGRDRESGYTF
V gene: TRBV9; J gene: TRBJ2-1; clone size: few; D gene: TRBD2; CDR3 DNA: TGTGCCAGCAGCCCTAGGACTAGCGGGATCTCCTACAATGAGCAGTTCTTC; CDR3 protein: CASSPRTSGISYNEQFF
V gene: TRBV3-1/TRBV3-2; J gene: TRBJ1-5; clone size: .; D gene: .; CDR3 DNA: TGTGCCAGCAGCCCCGGGGATCAGCCCCAGCATTTT; CDR3 protein: CASSPGDQPQHF
V gene: TRBV28; J gene: TRBJ1-1; clone size: .; D gene: .; CDR3 DNA: TGTGCCAGCAGTTTAGGTCGCGGTGTTACTGAAGCTTTCTTT; CDR3 protein: CASSLGRGVTEAFF
V gene: TRBV6-2/TRBV6-3; J gene: TRBJ1-5; clone size: .; D gene: .; CDR3 DNA: TGTGCCAGCAGTAACCCCAGGCGTGGCCCGGATCAGCCCCAGCATTTT; CDR3 protein: CASSNPRRGPDQPQHF
V gene: TRBV12-3/TRBV12-4; J gene: TRBJ1-1; clone size: .; D gene: TRBD1; CDR3 DNA: TGTGCCAGCTCGACAGGGGTTGCCACTGAAGCTTTCTTT; CDR3 protein: CASSTGVATEAFF
V gene: TRBV6-5; J gene: TRBJ2-7; clone size: .; D gene: TRBD1; CDR3 DNA: TGTGCCAGCGAGCATCGACAGGGGTACGAGCAGTACTTC; CDR3 protein: CASEHRQGYEQYF
V gene: TRBV6-5; J gene: TRBJ1-5; clone size: once; D gene: .; CDR3 DNA: TGTGCCAGCAGGGGGGGAGGGAACAATCAGCCCCAGCATTTT; CDR3 protein: CASRGGGNNQPQHF
V gene: TRBV7-3; J gene: TRBJ2-5; clone size: .; D gene: .; CDR3 DNA: TGTGCCAGCAGCTTAAAGGGGTGGAAGTACCACACGATCATCACAAGAGGGACCCAGTACTTC; CDR3 protein: CASSLKGWKYHTIITRGTQYF
V gene: TRBV4-3; J gene: TRBJ2-7; clone size: once; D gene: TRBD1; CDR3 DNA: TGCGCCAGCAGCCAGGGGACAGCCTCCTACGAGCAGTACTTC; CDR3 protein: CASSQGTASYEQYF
V gene: TRBV5-4; J gene: TRBJ2-1; clone size: .; D gene: .; CDR3 DNA: TGTGCCAGCAGCTTGATGTCGGGGGGCGTCGATGAGCAGTTCTTC; CDR3 protein: CASSLMSGGVDEQFF
V gene: TRBV2; J gene: TRBJ2-1; clone size: .; D gene: TRBD1; CDR3 DNA: TGTGCCAGCAGAGCCGGGACAGGGACCTACAATGAGCAGTTCTTC; CDR3 protein: CASRAGTGTYNEQFF
V gene: TRBV20-1; J gene: TRBJ2-3; clone size: .; D gene: TRBD2; CDR3 DNA: TGCAGTGCTAGTGTGGTAGCGGGGGGGCCCGGGAATACGCAGTATTTT; CDR3 protein: CSASVVAGGPGNTQYF
V gene: TRBV10-1; J gene: TRBJ1-3; clone size: .; D gene: .; CDR3 DNA: TGCGCCAGGACAGGCGGAAACACCATATATTTT; CDR3 protein: CARTGGNTIYF
V gene: TRBV5-1; J gene: TRBJ1-2; clone size: once; D gene: TRBD1; CDR3 DNA: TGCGCCAGCAGCCCGGGACAGGGGGTTCATGGCTACACCTTC; CDR3 protein: CASSPGQGVHGYTF
V gene: TRBV11-2; J gene: TRBJ2-3; clone size: .; D gene: TRBD1; CDR3 DNA: TGTGCCAGCAGTACAGGGGGTGACACAGATACGCAGTATTTT; CDR3 protein: CASSTGGDTDTQYF
V gene: TRBV27; J gene: TRBJ2-3; clone size: .; D gene: TRBD2; CDR3 DNA: TGTGCCAGCAGTTTACTAGCGGGGGATAACACAGATACGCAGTATTTT; CDR3 protein: CASSLLAGDNTDTQYF
V gene: TRBV28; J gene: TRBJ1-2; clone size: .; D gene: .; CDR3 DNA: TGTGCCAGCAGTTCCGCGGGACCCTATGGCTACACCTTC; CDR3 protein: CASSSAGPYGYTF
V gene: TRBV9; J gene: TRBJ1-6; clone size: few; D gene: .; CDR3 DNA: TGTGCCAGCAGCGTAGAAGACAGGCCAATCTCCTCCTATAATTCACCCCTCCACTTT; CDR3 protein: CASSVEDRPISSYNSPLHF
V gene: TRBV5-1; J gene: TRBJ2-7; clone size: .; D gene: TRBD2; CDR3 DNA: TGCGCCAGCAGCTCGACTAGCGGGAGTAGCGACGAGCAGTACTTC; CDR3 protein: CASSSTSGSSDEQYF
V gene: TRBV28; J gene: TRBJ1-5; clone size: .; D gene: .; CDR3 DNA: TGTGCCAGCAGTTTATTAGAGTTTAGCAATCAGCCCCAGCATTTT; CDR3 protein: CASSLLEFSNQPQHF
V gene: TRBV27; J gene: TRBJ2-7; clone size: .; D gene: TRBD1; CDR3 DNA: TGTGCCAGCAGCTTTGGGGGACAGGGGTGGGAGCAGTACTTC; CDR3 protein: CASSFGGQGWEQYF
V gene: TRBV2; J gene: TRBJ2-5; clone size: .; D gene: TRBD2; CDR3 DNA: TGTGCCAGCAGTGAATGGGTTAGCGGGGGGGGTAAGACCCAGTACTTC; CDR3 protein: CASSEWVSGGGKTQYF
V gene: TRBV5-5; J gene: TRBJ1-1; clone size: .; D gene: TRBD1; CDR3 DNA: TGTGCCAGCAGCTCGAGACAGGGAATGGGGGACACTGAAGCTTTCTTT; CDR3 protein: CASSSRQGMGDTEAFF
V gene: TRBV3-1/TRBV3-2; J gene: TRBJ2-1; clone size: .; D gene: .; CDR3 DNA: TGTGCCAGCAGCCAGGACTTTTACAATGAGCAGTTCTTC; CDR3 protein: CASSQDFYNEQFF
V gene: TRBV6-5; J gene: TRBJ2-2; clone size: .; D gene: TRBD1; CDR3 DNA: TGTGCCAGCAGGCTCGACAGGGACACCGGGGAGCTGTTTTTT; CDR3 protein: CASRLDRDTGELFF
V gene: TRBV7-9; J gene: TRBJ1-1; clone size: few; D gene: TRBD1; CDR3 DNA: TGTGCCAGCAGCCTAGACAGGGGGTGGAACACTGAAGCTTTCTTT; CDR3 protein: CASSLDRGWNTEAFF
V gene: TRBV7-2; J gene: TRBJ2-2; clone size: once; D gene: .; CDR3 DNA: TGTGCCAGCAGCCACCAACTCGGGCAGGGGAACACCGGGGAGCTGTTTTTT; CDR3 protein: CASSHQLGQGNTGELFF
V gene: TRBV4-1; J gene: TRBJ1-1; clone size: .; D gene: .; CDR3 DNA: TGCGCCAGCAGCCAAGTCGGCAGGGGCTCCTGGGGGACTGAAGCTTTCTTT; CDR3 protein: CASSQVGRGSWGTEAFF
V gene: TRBV28; J gene: TRBJ1-4; clone size: .; D gene: .; CDR3 DNA: TGTGCCAGCCGATTTATGGGCCAGGGTGGGTTAAAACTGTTTTTT; CDR3 protein: CASRFMGQGGLKLFF
V gene: TRBV2; J gene: TRBJ1-2; clone size: .; D gene: .; CDR3 DNA: TGTGCCAGCAGTGAAGCAAGGAGGGTTCCTAACTATGGCTACACCTTC; CDR3 protein: CASSEARRVPNYGYTF
V gene: TRBV5-3; J gene: TRBJ2-2; clone size: .; D gene: .; CDR3 DNA: TGTGCCAGAAGCTTGGAAGAGGTGAACACCGGGGAGCTGTTTTTT; CDR3 protein: CARSLEEVNTGELFF
V gene: TRBV30; J gene: TRBJ1-1; clone size: .; D gene: TRBD1; CDR3 DNA: TGTGCCTGGAGACCGGGACAGTTTCACACTGAAGCTTTCTTT; CDR3 protein: CAWRPGQFHTEAFF
V gene: TRBV29-1; J gene: TRBJ2-2; clone size: .; D gene: .; CDR3 DNA: TGCAGCGCTGGAGCGAACACCGGGGAGCTGTTTTTT; CDR3 protein: CSAGANTGELFF
V gene: TRBV3-1/TRBV3-2; J gene: TRBJ1-5; clone size: .; D gene: .; CDR3 DNA: TGTGCCAGCAGCCAACGGGGTCGCAATCAGCCCCAGCATTTT; CDR3 protein: CASSQRGRNQPQHF
V gene: TRBV11-1; J gene: TRBJ2-3; clone size: .; D gene: .; CDR3 DNA: TGTGCCAGCAGCTTGGAGGGCACAGATACGCAGTATTTT; CDR3 protein: CASSLEGTDTQYF
V gene: TRBV2; J gene: TRBJ1-1; clone size: .; D gene: .; CDR3 DNA: TGTGCCAGCATACAGGGAGAGGGCACTGAAGCTTTCTTT; CDR3 protein: CASIQGEGTEAFF
V gene: TRBV28; J gene: TRBJ2-7; clone size: .; D gene: TRBD2; CDR3 DNA: TGTGCCAGCAGTCTGGGACTACTACTCTCCTACGAGCAGTACTTC; CDR3 protein: CASSLGLLLSYEQYF
V gene: TRBV4-3; J gene: TRBJ2-2; clone size: .; D gene: .; CDR3 DNA: TGCGCCAGCAGCCAAACTTCGAACACCGGGGAGCTGTTTTTT; CDR3 protein: CASSQTSNTGELFF
V gene: TRBV6-5; J gene: TRBJ1-1; clone size: .; D gene: .; CDR3 DNA: TGTGCCAGCAGTTACTCCTACAGGGCCACTGAAGCTTTCTTT; CDR3 protein: CASSYSYRATEAFF
V gene: TRBV3-1/TRBV3-2; J gene: TRBJ1-2; clone size: .; D gene: .; CDR3 DNA: TGTGCCAGCAGCCTGAGACGGGACTATGGCTACACCTTC; CDR3 protein: CASSLRRDYGYTF
V gene: TRBV28; J gene: TRBJ2-3; clone size: few; D gene: TRBD1; CDR3 DNA: TGTGCCAGCACCCCCCTGGGCGGGACAGGGACCACAGATACGCAGTATTTT; CDR3 protein: CASTPLGGTGTTDTQYF
V gene: TRBV6-5; J gene: TRBJ1-2; clone size: .; D gene: .; CDR3 DNA: TGTGCCAGCAGCCTCGTGGGAGGGAAAAGGGGCTACACCTTC; CDR3 protein: CASSLVGGKRGYTF
V gene: TRBV19; J gene: TRBJ1-4; clone size: .; D gene: .; CDR3 DNA: TGTGCCAGTAGTATGTGGAGAAATAATGAAAAACTGTTTTTT; CDR3 protein: CASSMWRNNEKLFF
V gene: TRBV5-1; J gene: TRBJ1-1; clone size: once; D gene: .; CDR3 DNA: TGCGCCAGCAGCTTAGCAACGGGAACGTACACTGAAGCTTTCTTT; CDR3 protein: CASSLATGTYTEAFF
V gene: TRBV30; J gene: TRBJ1-1; clone size: .; D gene: .; CDR3 DNA: TGTGCCTGGAGCTCTCCTCCCCCGAACACTGAAGCTTTCTTT; CDR3 protein: CAWSSPPPNTEAFF
V gene: TRBV3-1/TRBV3-2; J gene: TRBJ2-5; clone size: .; D gene: .; CDR3 DNA: TGTGCCAGCAGCCAAGAAGGCGGGGAGACCCAGTACTTC; CDR3 protein: CASSQEGGETQYF
V gene: TRBV6-4; J gene: TRBJ2-2; clone size: .; D gene: TRBD2; CDR3 DNA: TGTGCCAGCAGAGGACTAGCGGGATCCGGGGAGCTGTTTTTT; CDR3 protein: CASRGLAGSGELFF
V gene: TRBV4-3; J gene: TRBJ1-1; clone size: .; D gene: .; CDR3 DNA: TGCGCCAGCAGCCAAGATTCCGGGATGGGCACTGAAGCTTTCTTT; CDR3 protein: CASSQDSGMGTEAFF
V gene: TRBV4-1; J gene: TRBJ1-2; clone size: once; D gene: TRBD1; CDR3 DNA: TGCGCCAGCAGCCAGGAGTGGACAGGGTATGGCTACACCTTC; CDR3 protein: CASSQEWTGYGYTF
V gene: TRBV28; J gene: TRBJ2-7; clone size: .; D gene: TRBD2; CDR3 DNA: TGTGCCAGCAGGGGACTAGCGGCCTACGAGCAGTACTTC; CDR3 protein: CASRGLAAYEQYF
V gene: TRBV7-9; J gene: TRBJ2-7; clone size: few; D gene: TRBD1; CDR3 DNA: TGTGCCAGCAGCTTACAGGGGGCCTCCCAGTACGAGCAGTACTTC; CDR3 protein: CASSLQGASQYEQYF
V gene: TRBV30; J gene: TRBJ1-5; clone size: .; D gene: TRBD1; CDR3 DNA: TGTGCCTGGGCACAGGGGGCGAATCAGCCCCAGCATTTT; CDR3 protein: CAWAQGANQPQHF
V gene: TRBV15; J gene: TRBJ2-7; clone size: few; D gene: TRBD2; CDR3 DNA: TGTGCCACCAGCAGAGATTACGGGGGGTCGCAGTACTTC; CDR3 protein: CATSRDYGGSQYF
V gene: TRBV6-5; J gene: TRBJ2-7; clone size: .; D gene: .; CDR3 DNA: TGTGCCAGCATCCGGGGCGAGGGACAAACCTACGAGCAGTACTTC; CDR3 protein: CASIRGEGQTYEQYF
V gene: TRBV5-4; J gene: TRBJ1-6; clone size: .; D gene: .; CDR3 DNA: TGTGCCAGCAGCTTACCGGGGGGGAGTTCACCCCTCCACTTT; CDR3 protein: CASSLPGGSSPLHF